These T cell receptor beta chains were read from a single sample in a study of blood T cell repertoires in COVID-19. Profiling relied on immunoSEQ multiplex PCR, and the TCRdb table lists in-frame clones only, not all of them. The profile shows under 90,000 clones, around nine tenths of them singletons. The sequenced sample consisted of peripheral blood. These receptors all come from a man between 65 and 80 years old with active or convalescent COVID-19. The CDR3 runs from the conserved cysteine through the conserved F or W. A D gene is named only where the DNA matches it firmly. Size is omitted from some rows. Given values are once, few, many or a class for expanded clones.

size,D,V,J,CDR3,DNA
-,-,TRBV10-3,TRBJ1-5,CASNGGQGNQPQHF,TGTGCCTCTAACGGGGGGCAGGGAAATCAGCCCCAGCATTTT
-,TRBD2,TRBV5-1,TRBJ2-2,CATRGSGTNTGELFF,TGCGCCACCAGGGGTAGCGGGACGAACACCGGGGAGCTGTTTTTT
-,TRBD2,TRBV15,TRBJ2-7,CATSRESGKGYEQYF,TGTGCCACCAGCAGAGAAAGCGGGAAGGGCTACGAGCAGTACTTC
-,TRBD2,TRBV3-1/TRBV3-2,TRBJ2-5,CASSQVRLAGEKETQYF,TGTGCCAGCAGCCAAGTAAGGCTAGCGGGGGAGAAAGAGACCCAGTACTTC
-,-,TRBV19,TRBJ2-7,CASSMTPRNEQYF,TGTGCCAGTAGTATGACTCCTCGTAACGAGCAGTACTTC
once,TRBD2,TRBV18,TRBJ2-7,CASSHRGGAPPTGEQYF,TGTGCCAGCTCACACCGGGGGGGGGCACCCCCCACGGGTGAGCAGTACTTC
-,-,TRBV7-9,TRBJ2-3,CASSQSTDTQYF,TGTGCCAGCAGCCAGTCCACAGATACGCAGTATTTT
-,-,TRBV5-1,TRBJ2-1,CASTPAGSVGSEQFF,TGCGCCAGCACCCCTGCCGGGAGTGTTGGGAGTGAGCAGTTCTTC
once,TRBD1,TRBV18,TRBJ1-4,CASSPVDRATNEKLFF,TGTGCCAGCTCACCTGTTGACAGGGCAACTAATGAAAAACTGTTTTTT
-,TRBD1,TRBV6-5,TRBJ1-1,CASTRQGGTEAFF,TGTGCCAGCACGCGACAGGGGGGCACTGAAGCTTTCTTT
-,TRBD2,TRBV11-2,TRBJ2-2,CASSLDSGFTGELFF,TGTGCCAGCAGCTTAGATAGCGGGTTTACCGGGGAGCTGTTTTTT
-,-,TRBV2,TRBJ1-4,CASSDRDGVNEKLFF,TGTGCCAGCAGTGACAGGGATGGGGTTAATGAAAAACTGTTTTTT
-,-,TRBV6-6,TRBJ1-1,CASSHGSDTNTEAFF,TGTGCCAGCAGTCATGGGTCGGACACGAACACTGAAGCTTTCTTT
-,-,TRBV10-3,TRBJ2-7,CAISDSGQRGFYEQYF,TGTGCCATCAGTGATTCAGGGCAGCGAGGATTCTACGAGCAGTACTTC
-,TRBD2,TRBV19,TRBJ2-2,CASRPQTSGSHTGELFF,TGTGCCAGTAGACCTCAAACTAGCGGGAGCCACACCGGGGAGCTGTTTTTT
-,-,TRBV29-1,TRBJ1-5,CSVGGPNQPQHF,TGCAGCGTTGGAGGCCCCAATCAGCCCCAGCATTTT
once,TRBD1,TRBV12-5,TRBJ2-6,CASGTGAGANVLTF,TGTGCTAGTGGGACAGGGGCTGGGGCCAACGTCCTGACTTTC
-,TRBD1,TRBV29-1,TRBJ1-1,CSVKPQGANGGTEAFF,TGCAGCGTTAAACCACAGGGGGCGAACGGGGGCACTGAAGCTTTCTTT
-,-,TRBV15,TRBJ2-5,CATSRDLAPQETQYF,TGTGCCACCAGCAGAGATCTAGCGCCCCAAGAGACCCAGTACTTC
-,-,TRBV9,TRBJ1-3,CASSVSPRGNSGNTIYF,TGTGCCAGCAGCGTATCGCCCCGGGGGAATTCAGGAAACACCATATATTTT
-,-,TRBV19,TRBJ2-1,CASNSGRYNDEQFF,TGTGCCAGTAATAGCGGACGCTACAATGATGAGCAGTTCTTC
-,TRBD2,TRBV7-8,TRBJ2-1,CASSLGLAGGRQFF,TGTGCCAGCAGCCTGGGACTAGCGGGAGGAAGGCAGTTCTTC
-,TRBD2,TRBV19,TRBJ2-5,CASSIDRASGQETQYF,TGTGCCAGTAGTATAGATCGGGCTAGCGGACAAGAGACCCAGTACTTC
-,-,TRBV27,TRBJ2-3,CASSRVFDTQYF,TGTGCCAGCAGTCGGGTTTTCGATACGCAGTATTTT
-,TRBD2,TRBV7-8,TRBJ2-3,CASSFTTGGTDTQYF,TGTGCCAGCAGCTTTACGACGGGGGGGACAGATACGCAGTATTTT
-,-,TRBV18,TRBJ1-3,CASSPGGGSGNTIYF,TGTGCCAGCTCACCAGGGGGCGGCTCTGGAAACACCATATATTTT
-,-,TRBV27,TRBJ1-5,CASSLSRGAQPQHF,TGTGCCAGCAGTTTATCACGGGGGGCTCAGCCCCAGCATTTT
-,TRBD2,TRBV6-2/TRBV6-3,TRBJ2-7,CASSLRTSGVEQYF,TGTGCCAGCAGTCTCCGGACTAGCGGGGTCGAGCAGTACTTC
-,-,TRBV5-1,TRBJ1-1,CASSTRGMNTEAFF,TGCGCCAGCAGCACCAGGGGTATGAACACTGAAGCTTTCTTT
-,-,TRBV2,TRBJ2-2,CASSVKRATRNTGELFF,TGTGCCAGCAGTGTGAAGAGGGCTACGCGAAACACCGGGGAGCTGTTTTTT
-,-,TRBV28,TRBJ1-5,CASSSTLRGIGQPQHF,TGTGCCAGCAGTTCGACCCTCCGGGGAATCGGTCAGCCCCAGCATTTT
-,TRBD1,TRBV3-1/TRBV3-2,TRBJ1-5,CASSQSGQRSNQPQHF,TGTGCCAGCAGCCAGTCGGGACAGCGCAGCAATCAGCCCCAGCATTTT
-,-,TRBV2,TRBJ1-2,CASSVSSGRHGYTF,TGTGCCAGCAGTGTATCTTCAGGGCGTCACGGCTACACCTTC
-,TRBD2,TRBV7-7,TRBJ2-3,CASSTTSGTTDTQYF,TGTGCCAGCAGCACGACTAGCGGGACCACAGATACGCAGTATTTT
-,TRBD2,TRBV18,TRBJ2-1,CASSGTSGGLIYNEQFF,TGTGCCAGCTCAGGGACTAGCGGGGGCCTGATTTACAATGAGCAGTTCTTC
-,-,TRBV12-5,TRBJ1-3,CASGLVIGRVMGNTIYF,TGTGCTAGTGGTTTGGTAATCGGTCGGGTTATGGGAAACACCATATATTTT
-,TRBD1,TRBV9,TRBJ1-1,CASSGRQGLNTEAFF,TGTGCCAGCAGCGGTCGACAGGGGTTGAACACTGAAGCTTTCTTT
-,-,TRBV27,TRBJ1-5,CASSLGGGITINQPQHF,TGTGCCAGCAGCCTGGGCGGGGGCATAACTATTAATCAGCCCCAGCATTTT
-,-,TRBV24-1,TRBJ2-3,CATSDGSTDTQYF,TGTGCCACCAGTGATGGCTCCACAGATACGCAGTATTTT
-,-,TRBV7-9,TRBJ2-3,CASSLDSHTQYF,TGTGCCAGCAGCTTGGACTCACATACGCAGTATTTT
-,-,TRBV21-1,TRBJ1-6,CAIFPSGWPPINSPLHF,TGTGCCATCTTCCCGTCGGGGTGGCCCCCCATCAATTCACCCCTCCACTTT
-,TRBD1,TRBV6-2/TRBV6-3,TRBJ2-7,CASSYAGTGAHEQYF,TGTGCCAGCAGTTATGCGGGGACAGGGGCTCACGAGCAGTACTTC
-,TRBD2,TRBV3-1/TRBV3-2,TRBJ2-1,CASSQARGGRGEQFF,TGTGCCAGCAGCCAAGCCCGGGGGGGCAGAGGTGAGCAGTTCTTC
-,TRBD2,TRBV19,TRBJ2-1,CASSVLAGALGEQFF,TGTGCCAGTAGCGTACTAGCGGGGGCTTTGGGTGAGCAGTTCTTC
once,-,TRBV5-1,TRBJ1-6,CASSWALGGGNSPLHF,TGCGCCAGCAGCTGGGCCCTCGGGGGTGGGAATTCACCCCTCCACTTT
many,-,TRBV7-9,TRBJ1-4,CASSLVAFEKLFF,TGTGCCAGCAGCTTAGTTGCGTTTGAAAAACTGTTTTTT
-,-,TRBV5-1,TRBJ1-1,CASSLEQFTEAFF,TGCGCCAGCAGCTTGGAACAGTTCACTGAAGCTTTCTTT
-,TRBD1,TRBV30,TRBJ1-5,CACAGQGNQPQHF,TGTGCCTGTGCCGGACAGGGGAATCAGCCCCAGCATTTT
-,-,TRBV11-3,TRBJ2-2,CASSSRATGGSGELFF,TGTGCCAGCAGCTCCCGGGCTACCGGGGGATCCGGGGAGCTGTTTTTT
-,-,TRBV27,TRBJ1-1,CASSFEFDTEAFF,TGTGCCAGCAGTTTTGAGTTCGACACTGAAGCTTTCTTT
-,-,TRBV19,TRBJ1-1,CASMGGQSTEAFF,TGTGCCAGTATGGGAGGGCAGAGCACTGAAGCTTTCTTT
few,-,TRBV6-5,TRBJ2-7,CASSYRTGGREQYF,TGTGCCAGCAGTTACCGCACAGGTGGCCGCGAGCAGTACTTC
-,-,TRBV20-1,TRBJ2-7,CSAFQVGEQYF,TGCAGTGCTTTTCAGGTCGGCGAGCAGTACTTC
-,TRBD1,TRBV7-8,TRBJ2-7,CASSSTGQAYEQYF,TGTGCCAGCAGCTCAACAGGACAGGCCTACGAGCAGTACTTC
-,TRBD1,TRBV19,TRBJ1-1,CASSKGAGTYTEAFF,TGTGCCAGTAGTAAGGGGGCAGGGACGTACACTGAAGCTTTCTTT